The clone carrying this T cell receptor beta chain showed up just a few times. Its antigen is still unknown. These data come from a study of post-analysis software for immune sequencing data. Study outcomes and limitations: Strong co-clustering by F measure was seen for same-batch samples. There were five TRBV segments more frequent in patients than controls, and TRBV5-6, TRBV5-1 and TRBV20-1 were among them.

Researchers reported that TCR beta cDNA libraries carried unique molecular identifiers. Each CDR3 protein is one row after TCRdb ran MiXCR on the PCR reads. Of approximately 660,000 distinct CDR3 sequences listed, more than 50% are singletons. After removal of 6 bases from V and 14 bases from J, the junction contained 5 bases not matched to a gene. This CDR3 spans 12 amino acids. The chain joins TRBV12-3 or TRBV12-4 to TRBJ2-3; 13 bases are a match to TRBD2. This TCR was recovered from a girl aged 2-10 years with multiple sclerosis. Sequenced sample: blood. The CDR3 region is CASSQLAGGSYF. CDR3 DNA sequence: TGTGCCAGCAGCCAACTAGCGGGGGGGTCGTATTTT.